What follows are 14 T cell receptor beta chains derived from one specimen sequenced in a study of T cell repertoires in cytomegalovirus infection. TCRdb re-called the reads through MiXCR, storing one row per CDR3 protein. The sample lists hundreds of thousands of distinct CDR3 sequences; around a third were seen once. The antigens these receptors bind are not known. Sequenced material: cultured CD8+ T cells from PBMCs, taken from culture after CMV antigen stimulation. Receptors were obtained from a human donor in good health (CMV status not recorded). Some clones in this sample may be carry-over from other donors' samples.

This chain connects TRBV27 to TRBJ1-1, with TRBD1 as a possible D gene (5 bases). The CDR3 has 13 residues. The germline V gene encodes CDR1 MNHEY and CDR2 SMNVEV (reference sequence). V was clipped by 6 bases and J by 0 bases, with 8 bases between them. The CDR3 region is CASRKGMNTEAFF. The CDR3, as DNA: TGTGCCAGCAGAAAGGGGATGAACACTGAAGCTTTCTTT.

This chain joins TRBV6-6 and TRBJ2-5, with 13 positions matching TRBD2. CDR3 length: 15 amino acids. V was clipped by 8 bases and J by 0 bases; unmatched bases: 3. Per the germline V gene, CDR1 is MNHNY and CDR2 is SVGAGI (reference sequence). CDR3 loop: CASSTSGGYQETQYF. CDR3 sequence (DNA): TGTGCCAGCTCGACTAGCGGGGGGTACCAAGAGACCCAGTACTTC.

This clonotype has a handful of counts. This chain uses TRBV6-6 with TRBJ2-5; perhaps D is TRBD1 or TRBD2 (5 bases each). The CDR3 totals 18 residues. V was cut by 0 bases and J by 5 bases, with 22 bases left in between. CDR1 is MNHNY and CDR2 is SVGAGI in the germline V gene (reference sequence). The CDR3 coding sequence is TGTGCCAGCAGTTACTCGAGAGGGGAAGTGGGTACAAGGGAGACCCAGTACTTC. Translation: CASSYSRGEVGTRETQYF.

This clonotype was detected once. The genes are TRBV9 and TRBJ1-4; TRBD1 matches at 10 bases. Germline V gene sequence: CDR1 SGDLS, CDR2 YYNGEE. The CDR3 covers 15 residues. The V segment lost 4 bases and the J segment 8 bases; nucleotides outside the gene matches: 8. The CDR3 sequence: CASSPGGTGDEKLFF. The CDR3 coding sequence is TGTGCCAGCAGCCCCGGGGGGACAGGGGACGAAAAACTGTTTTTT.

This clonotype has ten or more counts. The CDR3 nucleotides read TGTGCCAGCAGCGGGGGGGGAGGAAGTACTAATGAAAAACTGTTTTTT. It specifies CASSGGGGSTNEKLFF. V gene TRBV12-3 or TRBV12-4 combines with J gene TRBJ1-4; a possible D gene is TRBD1 (5 bases). The CDR3 spans 16 residues. The ends were cut back, 6 bases at V and 2 bases at J, with 16 bases in the middle.

This clonotype was seen only a few times. V is TRBV6-1 and J is TRBJ1-1; the D gene is possibly TRBD1 (6 bases). Per the germline V gene, CDR1 is MNHNS and CDR2 is SASEGT. CDR3 length equals 15 residues. V lost 5 bases, J lost 5 bases, and 18 bases lay in between. This CDR3 is CASSNWVQGPTEAFF. In DNA, the CDR3 is TGTGCCAGCAGTAACTGGGTCCAGGGGCCAACTGAAGCTTTCTTT.

This sequence joins TRBV7-3 and TRBJ2-2; D perhaps matches TRBD2 (7 bases). V lost 1 base, J lost 1 base, and 13 bases lay in between. This CDR3 region has 17 residues. Germline V CDR1 and CDR2: SGHTA, FQGTGA. The CDR3 region has the DNA TGTGCCAGCAGCTTAAACGGGGGGCTGCAGAACACCGGGGAGCTGTTTTTT. The encoded protein is CASSLNGGLQNTGELFF. Drawing the rest from reference TRBV7-3 and TRBJ2-2, the complete variable domain is GAGVSQTPSNKVTEKGKYVELRCDPISGHTALYWYRQSLGQGPEFLIYFQGTGAADDSGLPNDRFFAVRPEGSVSTLKIQRTERGDSAVYLCASSLNGGLQNTGELFFGEGSRLTVL.

Points on this clonotype: The junction differs from germline at one of its ends, possibly a read error. The genes are TRBV4-1 and TRBJ2-1, with D perhaps TRBD1 (7 bases). Germline V CDR1 and CDR2: MGHRA, YSYEKL. The CDR3 sequence is 16 residues long. CDR3 nucleotide sequence: TGCGCCAGCAGCCAAGAAGGAAGTTACGGGGGACAGCCCGCGTCCTTC. Its translation is CASSQEGSYGGQPASF.

This clonotype was seen repeatedly, ten times or more. The chain combines TRBV12-3 or TRBV12-4 with TRBJ2-1, with TRBD2 as a possible D gene (6 bases). The CDR3 runs 14 residues. Trimming took off 2 bases at V and 10 bases at J, with 15 bases between the two ends. CDR3 loop: CASSLNPGVKEQFF. The CDR3 coding sequence is TGTGCCAGCAGTTTAAACCCGGGGGTCAAGGAGCAGTTCTTC.

The gene calls are TRBV5-1 and TRBJ2-7, with TRBD1 identical over 8 bases. V dropped 4 bases and J dropped 3; count of bases not matched to a gene: 6. In germline, CDR1 is SGHRS, CDR2 YFSETQ. The CDR3 is made up of 14 amino acids. CDR3 residues: CASSPRQGNYEQYF. In DNA, the CDR3 is TGCGCCAGCAGCCCTCGACAGGGGAACTACGAGCAGTACTTC.

The rearrangement joins TRBV12-3 or TRBV12-4 to TRBJ2-3, with 7 bases aligning to TRBD2. V was pared by 6 bases and J by 6 bases, with 15 bases of the junction left unmatched. The CDR3 contains 16 residues. CDR3 region: CASRGRRGGVGDTQYF. CDR3 DNA: TGTGCCAGCAGAGGAAGGCGCGGGGGTGTGGGGGATACGCAGTATTTT.

This clonotype was counted between two and nine times. V is TRBV7-4 and J is TRBJ2-3; D is unclear. CDR3 length: 15 residues. V lost 8 bases to trimming and J lost 2 bases, with 17 bases between them. Germline values: CDR1 SGHVT, CDR2 SQSDAQ. As DNA, the CDR3 is TGTGCCAGCCAGGTTGGACCGTCAATCACAGATACGCAGTATTTT. Translating gives CASQVGPSITDTQYF.

Ten or more counts support this clonotype. This sequence joins TRBV7-9 and TRBJ1-2, with TRBD1 matching 12 bases. J lost 4 bases, V lost 5 bases, and 5 bases had no gene match. The CDR3 is 15 residues long. Germline-derived CDR1 and CDR2 are SEHNR and FQNEAQ (reference sequence). CDR3 loop: CASSPGTGGRYGYTF. The DNA of the CDR3 is TGTGCCAGCAGCCCCGGGACAGGGGGCCGCTATGGCTACACCTTC.

The V call is TRBV6-6, the J call TRBJ2-4; D not certain. CDR1 MNHNY and CDR2 SVGAGI come from the germline V gene (reference sequence). Trimming cost V 0 bases and J 0 bases, with 12 bases left between them. CDR3 length: 17 amino acids. As DNA, the CDR3 is TGTGCCAGCAGTTACTCGAAAACAGAACTAGCCAAAAACATTCAGTACTTC. Protein: CASSYSKTELAKNIQYF.